These 10 T cell receptor beta chains came from one sample sequenced in a study of chemoradiotherapy in HPV16-positive cancers. Data came from immunoSEQ multiplex PCR; TCRdb stores just in-frame clones and leaves some out. The data contain roughly 8,300 clones, roughly 87% of them singletons. The sequencing used blood, collected from a patient who underwent chemoradiotherapy. The receptors shown here come from a human donor with HPV-associated anogenital cancer.

V usage is TRBV4-1 and J usage is TRBJ1-1; no firm D call. In germline, CDR1 is MGHRA, CDR2 YSYEKL. The CDR3 contains 13 residues. Trimming left V 0 bases short and J 1 base short, with 3 bases between. The CDR3 DNA is TGCGCCAGCAGCCAAGATTGGAACACTGAAGCTTTCTTT. Amino acids: CASSQDWNTEAFF.

The chain combines TRBV10-3 with TRBJ1-1; 8 nucleotides match TRBD1. The ends lost 10 bases at V and 5 bases at J; junction bases unmatched: 15. Germline lookup yields CDR1 ENHRY and CDR2 SYGVKD. The CDR3 sequence is 15 residues long. The CDR3 DNA follows: TGTGCCACTCTAGACAGGGGTGGATGGGGGACTGAAGCTTTCTTT. Its translation: CATLDRGGWGTEAFF.

This clone was seen only a few times. The chain links TRBV18 to TRBJ1-1, with D perhaps matching TRBD1 (6 bases). Trimming took 6 bases from V and 7 from J, leaving 12 bases between them. Per the germline V gene, CDR1 is KGHSH and CDR2 is LQKENI. The CDR3 spans 12 residues. This CDR3 is CASSPQGSEAFF. In DNA, the CDR3 is TGTGCCAGCTCTCCCCAGGGGAGTGAAGCTTTCTTT.

This chain connects TRBV1 to TRBJ2-1; the DNA was not compared with TRBD2, the D call given in the table. TRBV1 is given as a pseudogene. The CDR3 contains 15 residues. The CDR3 sequence: CTSTRTSGGASEQFF. The CDR3 DNA follows: TGCACCAGTACTCGGACTAGCGGGGGGGCCAGTGAGCAGTTCTTC.

This chain links TRBV6-5 with TRBJ2-2; TRBD2 aligns across 8 bases. Germline V gene lookup returns CDR1 MNHEY and CDR2 SVGAGI. The CDR3 is 16 amino acids. Losses at the gene ends were 4 bases for V and 0 bases for J; bases not matched to a gene: 4. CDR3: CASSLSSGSNTGELFF. The CDR3 DNA is TGTGCCAGCAGTTTATCTAGCGGGTCGAACACCGGGGAGCTGTTTTTT.

V gene TRBV14 combines with J gene TRBJ1-2; weak D call: TRBD1 (5 bases). The CDR3 runs 15 residues. Germline lookup yields CDR1 SGHDN and CDR2 FVKESK. Trimming cost V 3 bases and J 2 bases, with 13 bases left between them. CDR3: CASSQSGTENYGYTF. The CDR3 DNA sequence: TGTGCCAGCAGCCAGTCCGGGACGGAGAACTATGGCTACACCTTC. Supplemented by reference TRBV14 and TRBJ1-2, the full variable domain reads EAGVTQFPSHSVIEKGQTVTLRCDPISGHDNLYWYRRVMGKEIKFLLHFVKESKQDESGMPNNRFLAERTGGTYSTLKVQPAELEDSGVYFCASSQSGTENYGYTFGSGTRLTVV.

With regard to this clone: Other DNA sequences in the sample encode the same CDR3. J is TRBJ2-2 and V is TRBV7-9; D unresolved. This CDR3 has 12 amino acids. The germline V and J ends were trimmed by 5 bases and 6 bases, with 7 bases remaining between them. The germline V gene encodes CDR1 SEHNR and CDR2 FQNEAQ (reference sequence). The CDR3 here is CASSLDSGELFF. In DNA form, the CDR3 reads TGTGCCAGCAGCCTCGACTCCGGGGAGCTGTTTTTT.

The CDR3 here is CASSEVRTGGEQYF. CDR3 DNA sequence: TGTGCCAGCAGTGAGGTACGGACGGGCGGCGAGCAGTACTTC. The V call is TRBV2, the J call TRBJ2-5; D gene unclear. The end of the DNA fits TRBJ2-7 better, so the J call may be wrong. The CDR3 runs to 14 residues. Germline CDR1 SNHLY, CDR2 FYNNEI.

This clone was seen a single time. The chain links TRBV7-8 to TRBJ2-5; D may be TRBD2 (7 bases). This CDR3 is built from 16 residues. CDR1 and CDR2 from the germline V gene are SGHVS and FQNEAQ. V was pared by 4 bases and J by 2 bases, with 17 bases between. Here the CDR3 reads CASSSGASGIQETQYF. CDR3 sequence (DNA): TGTGCCAGCAGCTCGGGGGCTAGCGGAATACAAGAGACCCAGTACTTC.

CDR3 region: CASSSSNEQYV. DNA of the CDR3: TGTGCCAGCAGTTCCTCTAACGAGCAGTACGTC. V is TRBV6-5 and J is TRBJ2-7; no definite D call. Germline assignment: CDR1 MNHEY and CDR2 SVGAGI. The V end lost 4 bases, the J end lost 5 bases, and 6 bases lay between the germline ends. The CDR3 runs to 11 residues.